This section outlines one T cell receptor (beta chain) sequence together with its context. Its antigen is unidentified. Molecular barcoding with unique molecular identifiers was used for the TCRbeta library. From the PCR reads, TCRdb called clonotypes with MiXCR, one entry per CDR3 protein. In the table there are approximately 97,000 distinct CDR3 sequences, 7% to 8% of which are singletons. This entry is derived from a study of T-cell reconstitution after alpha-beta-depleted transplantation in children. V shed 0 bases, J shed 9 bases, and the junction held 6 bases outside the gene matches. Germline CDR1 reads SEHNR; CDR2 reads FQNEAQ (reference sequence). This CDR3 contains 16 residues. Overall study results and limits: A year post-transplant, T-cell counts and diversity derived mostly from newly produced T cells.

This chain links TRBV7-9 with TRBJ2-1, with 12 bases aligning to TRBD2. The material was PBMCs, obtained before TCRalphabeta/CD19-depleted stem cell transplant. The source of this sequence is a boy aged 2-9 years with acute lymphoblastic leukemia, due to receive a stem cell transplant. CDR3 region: CASSLALAGGHIEQFF. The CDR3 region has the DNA TGTGCCAGCAGCTTAGCCCTAGCGGGGGGGCATATTGAGCAGTTCTTC.